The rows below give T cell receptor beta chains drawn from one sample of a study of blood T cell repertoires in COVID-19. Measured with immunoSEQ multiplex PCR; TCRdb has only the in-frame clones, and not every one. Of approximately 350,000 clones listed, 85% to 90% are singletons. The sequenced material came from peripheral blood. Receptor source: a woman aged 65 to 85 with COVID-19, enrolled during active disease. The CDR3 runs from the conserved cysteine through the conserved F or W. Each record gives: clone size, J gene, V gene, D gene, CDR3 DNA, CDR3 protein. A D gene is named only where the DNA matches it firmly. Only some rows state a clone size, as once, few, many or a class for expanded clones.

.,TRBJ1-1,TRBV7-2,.,TGTGCCAGCAGCCTCCAGACAGGAGCGGACACTGAAGCTTTCTTT,CASSLQTGADTEAFF
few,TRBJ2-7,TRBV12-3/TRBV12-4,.,TGTGCCAGCAGTTTTGGAAGGGGGGGGCAGTACTTC,CASSFGRGGQYF
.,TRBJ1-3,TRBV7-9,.,TGTGCCAGCAGCACCCCCGCGGCAGGGCGAGGAAACACCATATATTTT,CASSTPAAGRGNTIYF
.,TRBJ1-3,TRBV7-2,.,TGTGCCAGCAGCTTAGAACTCTCTGGAAACACCATATATTTT,CASSLELSGNTIYF
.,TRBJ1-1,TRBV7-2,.,TGTGCCAGCAGGCTTAATGGGGGAGGGCTCACTGAAGCTTTCTTT,CASRLNGGGLTEAFF
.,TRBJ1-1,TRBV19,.,TGTGCCAGTAGTCCTAGGGGAGGTGATCCTGAAGCTTTCTTT,CASSPRGGDPEAFF
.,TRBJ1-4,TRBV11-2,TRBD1,TGTGCCAGCAGCCAGAGACAGGGGACTAATGAAAAACTGTTTTTT,CASSQRQGTNEKLFF
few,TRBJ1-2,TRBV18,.,TGTGCCAGCTCAAGGACGGGGGATGGCTACACCTTC,CASSRTGDGYTF
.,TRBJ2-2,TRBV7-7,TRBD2,TGTGCCAGCAGTTCAACCCTAGCGGACACCGGGGAGCTGTTTTTT,CASSSTLADTGELFF
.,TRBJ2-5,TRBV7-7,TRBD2,TGTGCCAGCAGCTTATATCGGGGGAGGGAGGAGACCCAGTACTTC,CASSLYRGREETQYF
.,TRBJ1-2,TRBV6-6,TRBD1,TGTGCCAGCAGTTTCTTCCAGGGGGCGTATGGCTACACCTTC,CASSFFQGAYGYTF
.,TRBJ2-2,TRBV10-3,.,TGTGCCATCAGTGACTCGACGGGGAGGTCGGGGGAGCTGTTTTTT,CAISDSTGRSGELFF
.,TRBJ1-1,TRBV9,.,TGTGCCAGCAGCTCCCCAGACAGCACTGAAGCTTTCTTT,CASSSPDSTEAFF
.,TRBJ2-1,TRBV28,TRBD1,TGTGCCATCCAACCAGGGGGCAATGAGCAGTTCTTC,CAIQPGGNEQFF
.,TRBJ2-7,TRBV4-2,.,TGTGCCAGCAGCCAAGATGGGGGACTTTACGAGCAGTACTTC,CASSQDGGLYEQYF
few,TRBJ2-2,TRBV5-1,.,TGCGCCAGCAGCTTGGATCGGATAGGGGGGAACACCGGGGAGCTGTTTTTT,CASSLDRIGGNTGELFF
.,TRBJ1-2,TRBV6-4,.,TGTGCCAGCAGTGACGGACAAAACTATGGCTACACCTTC,CASSDGQNYGYTF
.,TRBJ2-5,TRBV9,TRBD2,TGTGCCAGCAGCGTAGATAGCGGGGGGGCTCAGACCCAGTACTTC,CASSVDSGGAQTQYF
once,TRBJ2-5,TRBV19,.,TGTGCCAGTAGTATAGACCACAGACCCCAAGAGACCCAGTACTTC,CASSIDHRPQETQYF
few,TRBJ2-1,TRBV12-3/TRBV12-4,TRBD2,TGTGCCAGCAGCCGCGAAGAGCTAGCGGGGGAGTTCTTC,CASSREELAGEFF
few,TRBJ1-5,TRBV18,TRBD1,TGTGCCAGCTCACCTGGACAGGGGTCGGCTCAGCCCCAGCATTTT,CASSPGQGSAQPQHF
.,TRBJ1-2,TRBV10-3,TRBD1,TGTGCCATCACCCAGGGGGCGGATGGCTACACCTTC,CAITQGADGYTF
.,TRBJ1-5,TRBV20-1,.,TGCAGTGCTAGTGGCGGGCATCAGCCCCAGCATTTT,CSASGGHQPQHF
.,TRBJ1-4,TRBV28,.,TGTGCCAGCAGTCCTCCCGCGGGGGGATTCGGGGAAAAACTGTTTTTT,CASSPPAGGFGEKLFF
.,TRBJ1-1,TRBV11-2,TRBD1,TGTGCCAGCCAGATGGACAGGGGGAACACTGAAGCTTTCTTT,CASQMDRGNTEAFF
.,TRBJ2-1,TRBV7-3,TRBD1,TGTGCCAGCAGCTTCGGACAGGGTGTATACAATGAGCAGTTCTTC,CASSFGQGVYNEQFF
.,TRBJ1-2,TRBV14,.,TGTGCCAGCAGACCTCAGGGGAACTATGGCTACACCTTC,CASRPQGNYGYTF
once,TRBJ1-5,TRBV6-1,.,TGTGCCAGCAGTGAAGGCAGGGCACGCAATCAGCCCCAGCATTTT,CASSEGRARNQPQHF
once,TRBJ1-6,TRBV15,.,TGTGCCACCAGCAGAGAATCGGGGGAGGATTCACCCCTCCACTTT,CATSRESGEDSPLHF
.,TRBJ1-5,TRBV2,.,TGTGCCAGGGGGGGGGATAGCAATCAGCCCCAGCATTTT,CARGGDSNQPQHF
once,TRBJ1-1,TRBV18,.,TGTGCCAGCTCACCAAACGTCCAGGGGTGGATGGGTGAAGCTTTCTTT,CASSPNVQGWMGEAFF
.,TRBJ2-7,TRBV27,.,TGTGCCAGCAGTAATAGGGAGGACTACGAGCAGTACTTC,CASSNREDYEQYF
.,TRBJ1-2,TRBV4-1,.,TGCGCCAGCAGCCAAGCCACGGGCTATGGCTACACCTTC,CASSQATGYGYTF
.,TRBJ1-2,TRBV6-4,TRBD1,TGTGCCAGCACCAGTATTCGGGACAGCTATGGCTACACCTTC,CASTSIRDSYGYTF
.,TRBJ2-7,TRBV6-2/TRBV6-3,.,TGTGCCAGCAGTTACTCGTTTAGCGAGCAGTACTTC,CASSYSFSEQYF
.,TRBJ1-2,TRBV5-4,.,TGTGCCAGCAGCTTGTCAGGGAGGGAGGGCTTCTATGGCTACACCTTC,CASSLSGREGFYGYTF
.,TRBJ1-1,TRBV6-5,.,TGTGCCAGCAGCCAGGGGAGTGAAGCTTTCTTT,CASSQGSEAFF
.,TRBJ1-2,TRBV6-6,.,TGTGCCCTGGGCGGGGACCTCTATGGCTACACCTTC,CALGGDLYGYTF
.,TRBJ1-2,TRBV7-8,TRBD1,TGTGCCAGCAGCTTAGTAGATTGGGTGGTAGGACAGGGGTTCAATGGCTACACCTTC,CASSLVDWVVGQGFNGYTF
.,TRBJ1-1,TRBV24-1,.,TGTGCCACCCAAGCTTCAGGGTCCCCAAACACTGAAGCTTTCTTT,CATQASGSPNTEAFF
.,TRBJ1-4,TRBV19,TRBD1,TGTGCCAGTAGTACCCTGACAGGGGGTAATGAAAAACTGTTTTTT,CASSTLTGGNEKLFF
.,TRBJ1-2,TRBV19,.,TGTGCCAGTAGTACCTTACCGGGACTTTATGGCTACACCTTC,CASSTLPGLYGYTF
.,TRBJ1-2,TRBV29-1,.,TGCAGCGTGAGAGGAGTGAAATATGGCTACACCTTC,CSVRGVKYGYTF
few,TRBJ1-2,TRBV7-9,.,TGTGCCAGCAGCCCGAGAGCAGGGGCGCAGGGCTATGGCTACACCTTC,CASSPRAGAQGYGYTF
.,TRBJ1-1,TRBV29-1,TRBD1,TGCAGCGTAGGACAGGGGGGACTTGGCACTGAAGCTTTCTTT,CSVGQGGLGTEAFF
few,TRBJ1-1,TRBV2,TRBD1,TGTGCCAGCAGGACAGGGGGGAACACTGAAGCTTTCTTT,CASRTGGNTEAFF
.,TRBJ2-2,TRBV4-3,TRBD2,TGCGCCAGCAGCCAAGAACCGGGGGGGCCTACCGGGGAGCTGTTTTTT,CASSQEPGGPTGELFF
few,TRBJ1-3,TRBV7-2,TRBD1,TGTGCCAGCAGCTCCCATTCAGGGGGGGGAAACACCATATATTTT,CASSSHSGGGNTIYF
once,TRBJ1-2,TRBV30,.,TGTGCCTGGACCGACAGTCCCTATGGCTACACCTTC,CAWTDSPYGYTF
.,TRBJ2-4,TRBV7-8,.,TGTGCCAGCAGCTCCCTCCGAGGAGCCAAAAACATTCAGTACTTC,CASSSLRGAKNIQYF
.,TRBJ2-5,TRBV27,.,TGTGCCAGCAGTTTATCAAAGGGGTGGGAGACCCAGTACTTC,CASSLSKGWETQYF
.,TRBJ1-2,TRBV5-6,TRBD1,TGTGCCAGCAGCTGGGGACAGGGAAACTATGGCTACACCTTC,CASSWGQGNYGYTF